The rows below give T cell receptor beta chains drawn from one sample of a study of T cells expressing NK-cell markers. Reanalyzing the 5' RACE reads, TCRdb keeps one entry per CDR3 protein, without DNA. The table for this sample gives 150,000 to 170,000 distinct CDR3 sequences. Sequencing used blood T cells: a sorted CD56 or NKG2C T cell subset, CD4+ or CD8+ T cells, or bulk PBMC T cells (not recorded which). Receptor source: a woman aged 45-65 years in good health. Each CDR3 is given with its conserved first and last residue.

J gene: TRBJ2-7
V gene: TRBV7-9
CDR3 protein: CASSSIAPTAGEQYF

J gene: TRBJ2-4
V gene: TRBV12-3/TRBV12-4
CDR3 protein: CASSFGRGQNIQYF

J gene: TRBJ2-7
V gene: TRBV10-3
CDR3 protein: CAISDRDQTRQYF

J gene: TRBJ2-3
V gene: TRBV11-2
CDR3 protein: CASVSTSSTDTQYF

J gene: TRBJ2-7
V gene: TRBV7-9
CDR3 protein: CASSFRQASGEQYF

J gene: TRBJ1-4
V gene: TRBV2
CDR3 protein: CASSGAEKLFF

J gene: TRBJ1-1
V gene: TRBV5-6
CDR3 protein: CASSLERAMNTEAFF

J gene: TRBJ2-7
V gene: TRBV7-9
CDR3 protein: CASSLRAGYHEQYF

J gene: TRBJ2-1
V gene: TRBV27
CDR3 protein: CASSFLTSASSYNEQFF

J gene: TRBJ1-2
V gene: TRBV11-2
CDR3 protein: CASSSTGLNYGYTF

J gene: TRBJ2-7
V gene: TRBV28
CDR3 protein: CASSKRENGYEQYF

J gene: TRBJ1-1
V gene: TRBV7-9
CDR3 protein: CASSPTDSSEAFF

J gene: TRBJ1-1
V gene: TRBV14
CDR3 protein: CASSANTEAFF

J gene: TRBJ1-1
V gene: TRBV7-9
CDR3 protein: CASIRGQGNTEAFF

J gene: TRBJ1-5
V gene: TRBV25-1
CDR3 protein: CASSDSLAQQPQHF

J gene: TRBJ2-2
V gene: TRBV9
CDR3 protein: CASSVEPGTGELFF

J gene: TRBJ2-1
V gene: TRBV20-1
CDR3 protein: CSARGGAVFNEQFF

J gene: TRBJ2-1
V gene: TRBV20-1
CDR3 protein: CSALTGTYNEQFF

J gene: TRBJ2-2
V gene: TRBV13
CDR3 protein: CASSFRDTGELFF

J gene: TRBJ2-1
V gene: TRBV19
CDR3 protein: CASSIDIDEQFF

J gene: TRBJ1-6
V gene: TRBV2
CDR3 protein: CASSEFLDRGEPLHF

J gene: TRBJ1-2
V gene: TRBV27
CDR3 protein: CASSFLTGGGSVEGYTF

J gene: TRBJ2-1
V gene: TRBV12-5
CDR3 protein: CASGPPDRVIFSIEQFF

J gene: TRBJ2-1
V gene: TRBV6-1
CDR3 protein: CASSISGEWGEQFF

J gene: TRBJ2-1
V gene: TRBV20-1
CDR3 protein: CSANQAGVYNEQFF

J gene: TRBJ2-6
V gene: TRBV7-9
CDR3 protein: CASSPGLGRGANVLTF

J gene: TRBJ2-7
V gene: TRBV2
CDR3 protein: CASSEVGGSYEQYF

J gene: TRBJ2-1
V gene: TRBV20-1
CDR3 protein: CSARPGQDPYNEQFF

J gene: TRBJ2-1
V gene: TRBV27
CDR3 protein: CASIKREGASYNEQFF

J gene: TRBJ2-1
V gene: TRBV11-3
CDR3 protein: CASSLWVRGISYNEQFF

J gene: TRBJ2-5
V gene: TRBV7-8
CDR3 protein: CASRHRGAGREFETQYF

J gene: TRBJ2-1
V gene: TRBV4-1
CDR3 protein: CASSQTVGTPRYNEQFF

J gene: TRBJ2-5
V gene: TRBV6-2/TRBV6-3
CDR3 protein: CASSYSINGETQYF

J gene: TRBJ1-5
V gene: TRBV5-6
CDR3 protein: CASSLTAGPFRDQPQHF

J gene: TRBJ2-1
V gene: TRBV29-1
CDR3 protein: CSVEGPTGDDPYNEQFF

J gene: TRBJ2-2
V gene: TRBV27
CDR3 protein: CAGSDNRGELFF

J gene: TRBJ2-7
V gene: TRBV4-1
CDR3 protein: CASSHRDVSYEQYF

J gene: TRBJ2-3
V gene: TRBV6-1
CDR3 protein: CASSFAVGGGTDTQYF

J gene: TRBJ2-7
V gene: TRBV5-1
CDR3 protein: CASRGQGWADYEQYF

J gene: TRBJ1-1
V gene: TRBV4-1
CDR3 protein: CASSIRQDPVNTEAFF

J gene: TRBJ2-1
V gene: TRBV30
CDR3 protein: CAWSLGLGDYEQFF

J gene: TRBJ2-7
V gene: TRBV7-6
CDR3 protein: CASTLGDWSYEQYF

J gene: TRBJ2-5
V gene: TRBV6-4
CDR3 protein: CASSATSGSSETQYF

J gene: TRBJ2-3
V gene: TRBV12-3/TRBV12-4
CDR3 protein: CASSPTGDLSTDTQYF

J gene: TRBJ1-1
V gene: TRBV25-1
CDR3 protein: CAAEPGQGGQGVKGTEAFF

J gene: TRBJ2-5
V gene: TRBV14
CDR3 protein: CASSHTARQETQYF

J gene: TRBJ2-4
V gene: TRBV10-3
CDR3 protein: CAISDAGQKKNIQYF

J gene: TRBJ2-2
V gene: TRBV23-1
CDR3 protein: CASLDRKFANTGELFF

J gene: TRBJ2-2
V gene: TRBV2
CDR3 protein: CASSDLQGSGELFF

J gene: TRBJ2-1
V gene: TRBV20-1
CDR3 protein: CSARDRRDYNEQFF

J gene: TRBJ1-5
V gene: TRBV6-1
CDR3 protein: CASSAPGQGDSNQPQHF

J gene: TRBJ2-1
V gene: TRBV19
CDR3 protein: CASSKTANEQFF

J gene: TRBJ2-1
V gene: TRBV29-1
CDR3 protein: CSFRDNSYNEQFF

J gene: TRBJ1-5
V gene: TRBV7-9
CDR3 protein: CASSQGPGKGQPQHF

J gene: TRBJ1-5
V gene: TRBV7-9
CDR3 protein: CASTPGPSNQPQHF

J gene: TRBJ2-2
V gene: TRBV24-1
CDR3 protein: CATSDRINTGELFF

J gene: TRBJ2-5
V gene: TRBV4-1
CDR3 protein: CASSRTVEETQYF